The 14 T cell receptor beta chains below come from one sample, sequenced in a study of T cell responses to AZD1222 COVID-19 vaccine. Clones were sequenced by immunoSEQ multiplex PCR, and TCRdb holds only the in-frame ones, with some missing. The sample holds some 72,000 clones, approximately 90% seen once. The sequences come from peripheral blood, collected on day 0 of MenACWY control vaccination. These receptors all come from an adult in good health.

V usage is TRBV28 and J usage is TRBJ2-7; D remains ambiguous. The germline V gene encodes CDR1 MDHEN and CDR2 SYDVKM. The germline V and J ends were trimmed by 4 bases and 2 bases, with 6 bases remaining between them. The CDR3 runs to 12 residues. CDR3 amino acids: CASSSKPYEQYF. For the CDR3, the DNA is TGTGCCAGCAGTTCCAAACCCTACGAGCAGTACTTC.

V and J are TRBV19 and TRBJ1-2, with TRBD1 as a possible D gene (6 bases). The CDR3 sequence is 15 residues long. The ends were cut back, 9 bases at V and 1 base at J, with 18 bases in the middle. The V gene's germline CDR1 is LNHDA and CDR2 SQIVND (reference sequence). The CDR3 loop is CASARTEGVNYGYTF. CDR3 nucleotide sequence: TGTGCCAGCGCCAGGACAGAGGGGGTTAACTATGGCTACACCTTC.

The chain uses TRBV7-9 and TRBJ1-3; D remains ambiguous. This CDR3 has 15 residues. Germline CDR1 and CDR2: SEHNR and FQNEAQ (reference sequence). V lost 1 base, J lost 5 bases, and 12 bases lay in between. CDR3 loop: CASSLGTFSRNTIYF. CDR3 DNA sequence: TGTGCCAGCAGCTTAGGTACCTTTTCTCGAAACACCATATATTTT. Full variable domain (missing parts from reference TRBV7-9 and TRBJ1-3): DTGVSQNPRHKITKRGQNVTFRCDPISEHNRLYWYRQTLGQGPEFLTYFQNEAQLEKSRLLSDRFSAERPKGSFSTLEIQRTEQGDSAMYLCASSLGTFSRNTIYFGEGSWLTVV.

The V and J genes are TRBV27 and TRBJ2-3, with D tentatively TRBD2 (5 bases). CDR1 and CDR2 (germline): MNHEY, SMNVEV (reference sequence). V lost 2 bases, J lost 8 bases, and 11 bases lay in between. This CDR3 comprises 13 residues. The CDR3 DNA reads TGTGCCAGCAGTTTAAATGAGGGAGCTACGCAGTATTTT. It encodes CASSLNEGATQYF.

The rearrangement uses TRBV5-1 and TRBJ2-1; 12 positions agree with TRBD1. The CDR3 loop spans 14 amino acids. Trimming cost V 4 bases and J 8 bases; bases outside gene matches: 4. The germline CDR1 and CDR2 sequences are SGHRS and YFSETQ. Here the CDR3 DNA reads TGCGCCAGCAGCGGGGGACAGGGGGCCTATGAGCAGTTCTTC. It encodes CASSGGQGAYEQFF.

The chain links TRBV18 to TRBJ2-7, with D possibly TRBD1 on 6 matching bases. The CDR3 totals 12 residues. Between the trimmed V and J ends, which lost 6 bases and 3 bases, there was a span of 9 bases. Germline assignment: CDR1 KGHSH and CDR2 LQKENI. The CDR3 spells CASSRDNYEQYF. The CDR3 bases are TGTGCCAGCTCTCGGGACAACTACGAGCAGTACTTC.

The chain uses TRBV20-1 and TRBJ1-5; TRBD1 might be the D (5 bases). There are 14 residues in the CDR3. The V gene lost 3 bases and the J gene lost 1 base, with 10 bases spanning the gap. Germline assignment: CDR1 DFQATT and CDR2 SNEGSKA (reference sequence). In DNA, the CDR3 is TGCAGTGCTAGTTGGGCAGGGAGCAATCAGCCCCAGCATTTT. This sequence encodes CSASWAGSNQPQHF.

V usage is TRBV2 and J usage is TRBJ2-7; 7 nucleotides agree with TRBD1. CDR3 size: 15 residues. Germline-derived CDR1 and CDR2 are SNHLY and FYNNEI. V dropped 4 bases and J dropped 9; count of bases not matched to a gene: 15. The chain's CDR3 is CASSAIRDRNTRQYF. The DNA for the CDR3 is TGTGCCAGCAGTGCAATCCGGGACAGAAATACGAGGCAGTACTTC.

V usage is TRBV5-4 and J usage is TRBJ2-1; perhaps TRBD2 as D (5 bases). The CDR3 length is 17 residues. V lost 0 bases and J lost 3, with 16 bases in between. Germline lookup yields CDR1 SGHNT and CDR2 YYREEE (reference sequence). The CDR3 coding sequence is TGTGCCAGCAGCTTGGGCGGAGGAGCGCCCGGCTACAATGAGCAGTTCTTC. This encodes CASSLGGGAPGYNEQFF.

V usage is TRBV7-9 and J usage is TRBJ2-5, with unresolved D. Between the trimmed V and J ends, which lost 0 bases and 4 bases, there was a span of 0 bases. The CDR3 has 11 residues. Germline CDR1 is SEHNR and CDR2 is FQNEAQ (reference sequence). CDR3 in amino acids: CASSLAETQYF. DNA of the CDR3: TGTGCCAGCAGCTTAGCAGAGACCCAGTACTTC.

The V call is TRBV7-3, the J call TRBJ2-3, with 11 bases that match TRBD1. This CDR3 region has 15 residues. Trimming cost V 4 bases and J 6 bases; bases outside gene matches: 6. Germline values: CDR1 SGHTA, CDR2 FQGTGA. In DNA, the CDR3 is TGTGCCAGCAGCTCGGACAGGGGGCCCAGTGATACGCAGTATTTT. This gives the protein CASSSDRGPSDTQYF.

This chain connects TRBV15 to TRBJ2-3; 14 bases are shared with TRBD2. Germline lookup yields CDR1 LNHNV and CDR2 YYDKDF (reference sequence). The CDR3 is made up of 16 amino acids. V lost 1 base and J lost 7; bases outside the gene matches: 4. Written as DNA, the CDR3 is TGTGCCACCAGCAGAGGGGGGACTAGCGGGAGTTATACGCAGTATTTT. It specifies CATSRGGTSGSYTQYF. The full variable domain, in which reference TRBV15 and TRBJ2-3 provide the parts outside the CDR3, is DAMVIQNPRYQVTQFGKPVTLSCSQTLNHNVMYWYQQKSSQAPKLLFHYYDKDFNNEADTPDNFQSRRPNTSFCFLDIRSPGLGDTAMYLCATSRGGTSGSYTQYFGPGTRLTVL.

This chain connects TRBV29-1 to TRBJ2-2, with D perhaps TRBD2 (6 bases). Germline V gene data show CDR1 as SQVTM and CDR2 as ANQGSEA. The CDR3 runs to 13 residues. Trimming removed 4 bases at V and 7 bases at J, with 13 bases between. This chain's CDR3 is CSVVRGGSGELFF. As DNA, the CDR3 is TGCAGCGTTGTAAGGGGAGGTAGCGGGGAGCTGTTTTTT.

J is TRBJ1-5 and V is TRBV7-9, with D maybe TRBD1 (5 bases). Trimming removed 2 bases at V and 4 bases at J, with 15 bases between. The CDR3 has 16 amino acids. CDR1 is SEHNR, CDR2 FQNEAQ, per germline (reference sequence). CDR3 coding DNA: TGTGCCAGCAGCTTAACTGCGGCAGGGTTAAATCAGCCCCAGCATTTT. Its translation: CASSLTAAGLNQPQHF. Supplemented by reference TRBV7-9 and TRBJ1-5, the full variable domain reads DTGVSQNPRHKITKRGQNVTFRCDPISEHNRLYWYRQTLGQGPEFLTYFQNEAQLEKSRLLSDRFSAERPKGSFSTLEIQRTEQGDSAMYLCASSLTAAGLNQPQHFGDGTRLSIL.